Sequencing of this T cell receptor beta chain was carried out in a study of blood T cells in healthy people across ages. Primed by a sample-barcoded 5' primer and a J-beta primer mix, a second PCR proceeded for roughly 6 to 12 cycles. TCRdb itself ran the 5' RACE reads through MiXCR, one entry per CDR3 protein. The table records fewer than 800,000 distinct CDR3 sequences, approximately 21% of them present only once. V lost 2 bases to trimming and J lost 2 bases, with 15 bases between them. The CDR3 has 16 residues. Germline CDR1 LGHDT, CDR2 YNNKEL (reference sequence). Samples each had at least 6 micrograms of total RNA extracted.

The gene calls are TRBV3-1 and TRBJ2-5, with D possibly matching TRBD2 (5 bases). The clonotype was recovered from a man in his 70s in good health. The sample consisted of blood. CDR3 DNA sequence: TGTGCCAGCAGCCAAATTGGAGCGGTAGCGCAAGAGACCCAGTACTTC. This translates into CASSQIGAVAQETQYF.